These 8 T cell receptor beta chains share one sample of origin, sequenced in a study of patients and donors after allogeneic stem cell transplantation. TCRdb independently ran MiXCR on the RT-PCR reads; one entry per CDR3 protein. The repertoire holds hundreds of thousands of distinct CDR3 sequences, with around 15% as singletons. The sequenced sample was blood, either unsorted or a sorted T cell fraction (not recorded which). These receptor sequences come from a human donor who was either an allogeneic HSCT recipient or a stem cell or donor lymphocyte infusion donor (not recorded which). It is not recorded whose cells these are; they may come from a transplant donor.

This clonotype was detected only a few times. At one of its ends the junction is not consistent with the germline gene, which may arise from a read error. The J gene is TRBJ2-5, the V gene TRBV7-7; maybe TRBD2 (6 bases). Looked up from germline, CDR1 is SSHAT and CDR2 is FNYEAQ (reference sequence). This CDR3 is built from 15 residues. CDR3 coding DNA: TGTGCTAGCAGCTTGGGGACTGCGTACCAAGAGACCCAGTACTTC. Protein product: CASSLGTAYQETQYF. The entire variable domain, with the rest obtained from reference TRBV7-7 and TRBJ2-5, is as follows: GAGVSQSPRYKVTKRGQDVTLRCDPISSHATLYWYQQALGQGPEFLTYFNYEAQPDKSGLPSDRFSAERPEGSISTLTIQRTEQRDSAMYRCASSLGTAYQETQYFGPGTRLLVL.

This chain uses TRBV18 with TRBJ2-7; 7 bases agree with TRBD1. The V segment lost 4 bases and the J segment 9 bases; nucleotides outside the gene matches: 9. Looked up from germline, CDR1 is KGHSH and CDR2 is LQKENI. The CDR3 length is 13 residues. CDR3 sequence (DNA): TGTGCCAGCTCACGGGACAGCGCTAAGGGGCAGTACTTC. This translates into CASSRDSAKGQYF. Full variable domain (outside the CDR3, taken from reference TRBV18 and TRBJ2-7): NAGVMQNPRHLVRRRGQEARLRCSPMKGHSHVYWYRQLPEEGLKFMVYLQKENIIDESGMPKERFSAEFPKEGPSILRIQQVVRGDSAAYFCASSRDSAKGQYFGPGTRLTVT.

In its sample, this clonotype was seen many times. The CDR3 nucleotides are TGTGCTAGTGGTTGGAGGACAGGGTTAGGAAAACTGTTTTTT. Translation: CASGWRTGLGKLFF. The chain couples TRBV12-5 to TRBJ1-4, with 8 bases aligning to TRBD1. V lost 4 bases to trimming and J lost 10 bases; unmatched junction nucleotides: 8. Germline loops: CDR1 LGHNT, CDR2 FRNRAP. The CDR3 is 14 amino acids.

V usage is TRBV15 and J usage is TRBJ2-7; D perhaps matches TRBD1 (6 bases). Trimming left V 0 bases short and J 1 base short, with 13 bases between. The CDR3 runs to 16 residues. Germline lookup yields CDR1 LNHNV and CDR2 YYDKDF (reference sequence). This chain's CDR3 is CATSRDWAGESYEQYF. CDR3 in DNA: TGTGCCACCAGCAGAGATTGGGCAGGGGAATCCTACGAGCAGTACTTC.

This clonotype was counted a few times. The chain employs TRBV7-9 and TRBJ1-1, with D perhaps matching TRBD1 (5 bases). Trimming took 0 bases from V and 7 from J, leaving 9 bases between them. The CDR3 covers 13 residues. The germline gives CDR1 SEHNR, CDR2 FQNEAQ (reference sequence). Here the CDR3 reads CASSLAGGDEAFF. The DNA of the CDR3 is TGTGCCAGCAGCTTAGCCGGGGGGGATGAAGCTTTCTTT.

This clonotype has at least ten counts. V and J are TRBV14 and TRBJ1-1, with 8 bases fitting TRBD1. This CDR3 comprises 16 residues. Germline V CDR1 and CDR2: SGHDN, FVKESK. Trimming removed 7 bases from V and 5 bases from J; junction bases left unmatched: 15. DNA of the CDR3: TGTGCCAGCAAGGGGCAGGGGGCCATAAGGAGGACTGAAGCTTTCTTT. Amino acids: CASKGQGAIRRTEAFF.

The chain recombines TRBV27 with TRBJ1-5; 8 nucleotides agree with TRBD1. V gave up 6 bases and J gave up 3 bases; unmatched junction bases: 13. The CDR3 covers 17 residues. CDR1 and CDR2 from the germline V gene are MNHEY and SMNVEV (reference sequence). Written as DNA, the CDR3 is TGTGCCAGCAGCCCGGAGGCGGGACAGGCCCTCAATCAGCCCCAGCATTTT. This codes for CASSPEAGQALNQPQHF.

This clonotype was seen ten or more times. J is TRBJ2-7 and V is TRBV5-1, with 10 positions matching TRBD2. The germline V gene has CDR1 SGHRS and CDR2 YFSETQ. Trimming cost V 0 bases and J 2 bases; bases outside gene matches: 2. This CDR3 has 15 residues. CDR3 nucleotides: TGCGCCAGCAGCTTGGGACTAGCGGGCCCCTACGAGCAGTACTTC. This sequence encodes CASSLGLAGPYEQYF.